What follows are 17 T cell receptor beta chains derived from one specimen sequenced in a study of OX40 agonist ivuxolimab in advanced cancers. This table comes from immunoSEQ multiplex PCR, and its TCRdb copy is limited to in-frame clones, with some not included. The repertoire includes some 33,000 clones, less than 85% of them detected once, and under 25% sits in the top ten. Material: CD4+ or CD8+ T cells sorted from blood, obtained in a trial of the OX40 agonist ivuxolimab. Every receptor here comes from an adult with an advanced solid tumor such as melanoma, head and neck, liver or kidney cancer.

This rearrangement joins TRBV27 to TRBJ2-7; D unclear. This CDR3 contains 13 residues. Trimming removed 5 bases from V and 2 bases from J, with 10 bases in between. Germline V CDR1 and CDR2: MNHEY, SMNVEV (reference sequence). For the CDR3, the DNA is TGTGCCAGCAGTACTGCCCCGGCCTACGAGCAGTACTTC. Translation gives CASSTAPAYEQYF.

V and J are TRBV30 and TRBJ2-6; D may match TRBD1 or TRBD2 (5 bases each). The V end lost 3 bases, the J end lost 13 bases, and 28 bases lay between the germline ends. The CDR3 covers 17 residues. Germline V gene sequence: CDR1 GTSNPN, CDR2 SVGIG (reference sequence). The chain's CDR3 is CAWRLRDLSSGARVLTF. The CDR3 DNA sequence: TGTGCCTGGAGGCTAAGGGACCTTTCCTCTGGGGCCAGGGTCCTGACTTTC. Complete variable domain (other parts from reference TRBV30 and TRBJ2-6): SQTIHQWPATLVQPVGSPLSLECTVEGTSNPNLYWYRQAAGRGLQLLFYSVGIGQISSEVPQNLSASRPQDRQFILSSKKLLLSDSGFYLCAWRLRDLSSGARVLTFGAGSRLTVL.

This clone was counted a few times. The same CDR3 is also encoded by other DNA sequences in this sample. The J gene is TRBJ2-3, the V gene TRBV7-2; 8 bases agree with TRBD2. V shed 3 bases and J 3 bases; nucleotides not matched to a gene: 2. The CDR3 spans 14 residues. The germline V gene encodes CDR1 SGHTA and CDR2 FQGNSA. DNA for the CDR3: TGTGCCAGCAGCTTCGGCGGGGGGACAGATACGCAGTATTTT. Residues: CASSFGGGTDTQYF.

The J gene is TRBJ2-3, the V gene TRBV29-1, with 10 bases identical to TRBD2. Trimming took 7 bases from V and 1 from J; bases not matched to a gene: 11. The CDR3 consists of 16 residues. The germline V gene encodes CDR1 SQVTM and CDR2 ANQGSEA. The CDR3 nucleotides read TGCAGCGCCCTGAGGACTAGCGGCTTTCGCACAGATACGCAGTATTTT. Translating it yields CSALRTSGFRTDTQYF.

V and J are TRBV14 and TRBJ2-1; tentatively, D is TRBD1 (5 bases). Trimming removed 0 bases from V and 0 bases from J, with 12 bases in between. The CDR3 loop spans 17 amino acids. Germline values: CDR1 SGHDN, CDR2 FVKESK. CDR3 sequence reads: CASSQDRASSSYNEQFF. CDR3 nucleotide sequence: TGTGCCAGCAGCCAAGACAGGGCGTCTAGCTCCTACAATGAGCAGTTCTTC.

The J gene is TRBJ1-1, the V gene TRBV28; D is possibly TRBD1 (5 bases). Germline V gene data show CDR1 as MDHEN and CDR2 as SYDVKM. The CDR3 spans 13 residues. Trimming stripped 6 bases from V and 1 base from J, with 9 bases between. The CDR3 spells CASRTGPNTEAFF. CDR3 bases: TGTGCCAGCAGGACGGGACCGAACACTGAAGCTTTCTTT.

The V and J genes are TRBV7-9 and TRBJ2-1; a possible D gene is TRBD2 (5 bases). The germline V and J ends were trimmed by 1 base and 7 bases, with 8 bases remaining between them. This CDR3 region has 13 residues. The germline gives CDR1 SEHNR, CDR2 FQNEAQ (reference sequence). CDR3 DNA: TGTGCCAGCAGCTTAGGGACGGGAAATGAGCAGTTCTTC. This encodes CASSLGTGNEQFF. Full variable domain (outside the CDR3, taken from reference TRBV7-9 and TRBJ2-1): DTGVSQNPRHKITKRGQNVTFRCDPISEHNRLYWYRQTLGQGPEFLTYFQNEAQLEKSRLLSDRFSAERPKGSFSTLEIQRTEQGDSAMYLCASSLGTGNEQFFGPGTRLTVL.

This chain connects TRBV6-1 to TRBJ2-1, with D unresolved. In germline, CDR1 is MNHNS, CDR2 SASEGT. There are 14 residues in the CDR3. V was cut by 5 bases and J by 0 bases, with 8 bases left in between. CDR3 loop: CASSPLTSYNEQFF. The CDR3 region has the DNA TGTGCCAGCAGTCCATTAACCTCCTACAATGAGCAGTTCTTC.

The J gene is TRBJ2-3, the V gene TRBV28; the match to TRBD1 covers 8 bases. Losses at the gene ends were 7 bases for V and 1 base for J; bases not matched to a gene: 7. The CDR3 is 15 amino acids. Germline CDR1 is MDHEN and CDR2 is SYDVKM. This CDR3 reads CASTFEDRGTDTQYF. CDR3 nucleotide sequence: TGTGCCAGCACCTTCGAGGACAGGGGCACAGATACGCAGTATTTT.

The rearrangement links TRBV28 to TRBJ1-5; D remains ambiguous. The V and J ends lost 4 bases and 0 bases respectively, with 7 bases between them. Germline values: CDR1 MDHEN, CDR2 SYDVKM. The CDR3 totals 14 residues. CDR3 nucleotides: TGTGCCAGCAGTTCCAGAAATAGCAATCAGCCCCAGCATTTT. This encodes CASSSRNSNQPQHF.

This clone was seen more than once but under ten times. The chain recombines TRBV30 with TRBJ1-1; the D gene is possibly TRBD1 (5 bases). The germline V and J ends were trimmed by 1 base and 5 bases, with 11 bases remaining between them. Germline CDR1 and CDR2: GTSNPN and SVGIG (reference sequence). The CDR3 consists of 13 residues. In DNA, the CDR3 is TGTGCCTGGAGTGAGCAGGGCGGGACTGAAGCTTTCTTT. Translating it yields CAWSEQGGTEAFF.

This clone came up once. This chain links TRBV30 with TRBJ2-1; TRBD2 might be the D (5 bases). There are 14 residues in the CDR3. Between the trimmed V and J ends, which lost 1 base and 8 bases, there was a span of 15 bases. Looked up from germline, CDR1 is GTSNPN and CDR2 is SVGIG (reference sequence). The CDR3 DNA follows: TGTGCCTGGAGTGCCCTCGGGGTGGCCGATGAGCAGTTCTTC. It is translated as CAWSALGVADEQFF.

The V gene is TRBV6-5, the J gene TRBJ2-1; D not resolved. There are 13 residues in the CDR3. V was cut by 2 bases and J by 5 bases, with 7 bases left in between. Germline-derived CDR1 and CDR2 are MNHEY and SVGAGI. In nucleotides, the CDR3 is TGTGCCAGCAGTTACATCGTAAACAATGAGCAGTTCTTC. Protein product: CASSYIVNNEQFF.

The genes are TRBV29-1 and TRBJ2-7; 7 bases agree with TRBD1. Germline V gives CDR1 SQVTM, CDR2 ANQGSEA. With V trimmed by 5 bases and J by 5 bases, 6 bases remained unmatched. This CDR3 has 12 residues. The CDR3 nucleotides are TGCAGCGTTTTCCGACAGGGCGACGAGCAGTACTTC. Residues: CSVFRQGDEQYF.

The chain recombines TRBV9 with TRBJ2-2, with 8 positions matching TRBD1. CDR3 length equals 15 residues. Losses at the gene ends were 4 bases for V and 3 bases for J; bases not matched to a gene: 5. CDR1 is SGDLS and CDR2 is YYNGEE in the germline V gene. CDR3: CASSSGTGDTGELFF. CDR3 nucleotide sequence: TGTGCCAGCAGCTCAGGGACAGGAGACACCGGGGAGCTGTTTTTT.

This clone occurred once. J is TRBJ2-3 and V is TRBV27; tentative D call: TRBD1 (6 bases). The V and J ends lost 5 bases and 5 bases respectively, with 8 bases between them. CDR1 and CDR2 (germline): MNHEY, SMNVEV (reference sequence). The length of the CDR3 is 12 residues. The CDR3 DNA reads as TGTGCCAGCAGTCGAGGGGGAGATACGCAGTATTTT. It yields the protein CASSRGGDTQYF.

The chain recombines TRBV7-3 with TRBJ2-1; D possibly corresponds to TRBD2 (6 bases). From germline, CDR1 is SGHTA and CDR2 FQGTGA. Trimming took off 4 bases at V and 9 bases at J, with 10 bases between the two ends. The CDR3 is made up of 12 amino acids. DNA of the CDR3: TGTGCCAGCAGCTCCGCGGGGAGTGAGCAGTTCTTC. Its protein is CASSSAGSEQFF.